The 18 T cell receptor beta chains below come from one sample, sequenced in a study of cytomegalovirus exposure and HLA in healthy donors. The study ran its PCR with 60 Vbeta and 13 Jbeta primers. The repertoire was sequenced with immunoSEQ multiplex PCR; TCRdb's copy has only in-frame clones and lacks some. This table holds some 160,000 clones, over 75% found once. The sample was PBMCs. These receptors originate from a woman aged 45-65 years in good health and CMV-seronegative.

The V call is TRBV5-6, the J call TRBJ1-4; 7 bases line up with TRBD1. The V gene end was trimmed by 5 bases and the J gene end by 7 bases; junction bases not matched to a gene: 5. Germline CDR1 SGHDT, CDR2 YYEEEE. CDR3 length: 13 residues. CDR3: CASRVTGTEKLFF. In DNA form, the CDR3 reads TGTGCCAGCAGGGTGACAGGGACTGAAAAACTGTTTTTT. Full variable domain (outside the CDR3, taken from reference TRBV5-6 and TRBJ1-4): DAGVTQSPTHLIKTRGQQVTLRCSPKSGHDTVSWYQQALGQGPQFIFQYYEEEERQRGNFPDRFSGHQFPNYSSELNVNALLLGDSALYLCASRVTGTEKLFFGSGTQLSVL.

The chain recombines TRBV21-1 with TRBJ2-1; TRBD2 is the table's D call, not checked against the DNA. TRBV21-1 is shown as a pseudogene. The length of the CDR3 is 15 residues. This chain's CDR3 is CASSKSEGSYNEQFF. The CDR3 nucleotides are TGTGCCAGCAGCAAATCGGAGGGCTCCTACAATGAGCAGTTCTTC.

This chain connects TRBV7-8 to TRBJ2-1; D gene ambiguous. This CDR3 is 16 amino acids long. CDR1 and CDR2 (germline): SGHVS, FQNEAQ. Trimming stripped 1 base from V and 0 bases from J, with 10 bases between. The CDR3 protein is CASSLGALSSYNEQFF. CDR3 in DNA: TGTGCCAGCAGCTTAGGTGCTTTGAGCTCCTACAATGAGCAGTTCTTC.

The rearrangement uses TRBV5-6 and TRBJ2-2; TRBD1 might be the D (5 bases). The V gene lost 3 bases and the J gene lost 3 bases, with 9 bases spanning the gap. Germline values: CDR1 SGHDT, CDR2 YYEEEE. The CDR3 spans 14 residues. CDR3 sequence: CASSWVTDTGELFF. The DNA of the CDR3 is TGTGCCAGCAGCTGGGTGACAGACACCGGGGAGCTGTTTTTT.

The chain links TRBV11-2 to TRBJ2-2, with 12 bases fitting TRBD2. V lost 8 bases and J lost 8; bases outside the gene matches: 3. Germline CDR1 is SGHAT and CDR2 is FQNNGV. CDR3 length: 13 amino acids. The CDR3, as DNA: TGTGCCAGCTCGACTAGCGGGAGAGGGGAGCTGTTTTTT. Protein: CASSTSGRGELFF. Full variable domain (missing parts from reference TRBV11-2 and TRBJ2-2): EAGVAQSPRYKIIEKRQSVAFWCNPISGHATLYWYQQILGQGPKLLIQFQNNGVVDDSQLPKDRFSAERLKGVDSTLKIQPAKLEDSAVYLCASSTSGRGELFFGEGSRLTVL.

The chain combines TRBV30 with TRBJ1-5; the match to TRBD1 covers 7 bases. Germline-derived CDR1 and CDR2 are GTSNPN and SVGIG (reference sequence). This CDR3 has 14 amino acids. V lost 5 bases, J lost 0 bases, and 4 bases stayed unmatched. The CDR3 DNA follows: TGTGCCTGGGGACAGGTAAATAGCAATCAGCCCCAGCATTTT. It codes for CAWGQVNSNQPQHF. Variable domain in full (rest from reference TRBV30 and TRBJ1-5): SQTIHQWPATLVQPVGSPLSLECTVEGTSNPNLYWYRQAAGRGLQLLFYSVGIGQISSEVPQNLSASRPQDRQFILSSKKLLLSDSGFYLCAWGQVNSNQPQHFGDGTRLSIL.

The rearrangement uses TRBV10-3 and TRBJ2-1; TRBD1 matches 8 bases. CDR3 size: 15 residues. Losses at the gene ends were 7 bases for V and 5 bases for J; bases not matched to a gene: 10. The germline CDR1 and CDR2 sequences are ENHRY and SYGVKD. Here the CDR3 reads CAITKTGDFDNEQFF. CDR3 nucleotide sequence: TGTGCCATCACCAAGACAGGGGACTTTGACAATGAGCAGTTCTTC.

The gene calls are TRBV28 and TRBJ1-2, with D maybe TRBD1 (5 bases). The CDR3 is made up of 12 amino acids. Trimming removed 2 bases from V and 7 bases from J, with 8 bases in between. The V gene's germline CDR1 is MDHEN and CDR2 SYDVKM. Here the CDR3 reads CASSLGRVGYTF. The CDR3 nucleotides read TGTGCCAGCAGTTTAGGCAGGGTTGGCTACACCTTC.

In regard to this clone: Within the sample, other DNA sequences also encode this same CDR3. The CDR3 loop reads CSVGLAGGTDTQYF. The DNA of the CDR3 is TGCAGCGTTGGTCTAGCGGGAGGCACAGATACGCAGTATTTT. The rearrangement uses TRBV29-1 and TRBJ2-3, with 10 nucleotides matching TRBD2. The CDR3 has 14 amino acids. With 4 bases clipped from V and 1 base from J, the junction kept 2 bases outside the gene matches. The germline V gene has CDR1 SQVTM and CDR2 ANQGSEA.

The chain links TRBV28 to TRBJ2-2; D possibly corresponds to TRBD1 (5 bases). The CDR3 totals 15 residues. Looked up from germline, CDR1 is MDHEN and CDR2 is SYDVKM. V was trimmed by 6 bases and J by 3 bases, leaving 14 bases between them. This CDR3 reads CASRRRDRYTGELFF. The CDR3 region has the DNA TGTGCCAGCAGAAGACGAGACAGATACACCGGGGAGCTGTTTTTT.

The chain couples TRBV5-1 to TRBJ2-7; 9 nucleotides agree with TRBD1. The CDR3 extends over 14 amino acids. Germline CDR1 SGHRS, CDR2 YFSETQ. The ends lost 6 bases at V and 1 base at J; junction bases unmatched: 5. CDR3: CASMGGTGSYEQYF. CDR3 sequence (DNA): TGCGCCAGCATGGGGGGGACAGGGTCCTACGAGCAGTACTTC.

This clone has only a few counts. This CDR3 is CASSRQGAGANVLTF. The CDR3, as DNA: TGTGCCAGCTCGCGCCAGGGGGCTGGGGCCAACGTCCTGACTTTC. The chain joins TRBV18 to TRBJ2-6; 7 bases agree with TRBD1. The CDR3 has 15 residues. Germline V CDR1 and CDR2: KGHSH, LQKENI. Germline trimming cut 6 bases from V and 2 bases from J; bases unmatched to any gene: 4.

The gene calls are TRBV19 and TRBJ2-3; D unclear. Germline loops: CDR1 LNHDA, CDR2 SQIVND (reference sequence). This CDR3 has 13 amino acids. V lost 3 bases, J lost 4 bases, and 8 bases lay in between. The CDR3 reads CASSIFPADTQYF. The CDR3 DNA reads TGTGCCAGTAGTATTTTTCCGGCAGATACGCAGTATTTT.

This clone was seen only a few times. The V call is TRBV27, the J call TRBJ2-7; TRBD2 matches at 7 bases. The trim removed 6 bases at V and 7 bases at J, leaving 15 bases unmatched. The CDR3 is 15 residues long. CDR1 and CDR2 (germline): MNHEY, SMNVEV (reference sequence). CDR3 sequence (DNA): TGTGCCAGCAGCCGTCGTGGGACTAAGCTTGTGGAGCAGTACTTC. Residues: CASSRRGTKLVEQYF.

The V gene is TRBV18, the J gene TRBJ1-1; the D is unclear. The length of the CDR3 is 14 residues. V gave up 2 bases and J gave up 3 bases, with 10 bases separating them. The germline V gene encodes CDR1 KGHSH and CDR2 LQKENI. As DNA, the CDR3 is TGTGCCAGCTCACCAAGTACGCGGGACACTGAAGCTTTCTTT. This sequence encodes CASSPSTRDTEAFF.

The rearrangement uses TRBV14 and TRBJ2-5; possibly TRBD1 for D (6 bases). The V gene lost 2 bases and the J gene lost 5 bases, with 18 bases spanning the gap. Germline CDR1 SGHDN, CDR2 FVKESK. This CDR3 region has 16 residues. This CDR3 is CASSQKRNPGAETQYF. The CDR3 nucleotides are TGTGCCAGCAGCCAAAAACGCAACCCAGGGGCGGAGACCCAGTACTTC.

The chain employs TRBV27 and TRBJ2-5; possibly TRBD2 for D (6 bases). From germline, CDR1 is MNHEY and CDR2 SMNVEV (reference sequence). With 3 bases removed from V and 4 bases from J, the gap between germline ends came to 12 bases. CDR3 size: 14 residues. CDR3 sequence: CASSFGGIAETQYF. The CDR3, as DNA: TGTGCCAGCAGTTTCGGGGGAATTGCAGAGACCCAGTACTTC.

V usage is TRBV27 and J usage is TRBJ2-6; D possibly corresponds to TRBD1 (6 bases). V lost 6 bases and J 0 bases, leaving 21 bases between the germline ends. Germline V gene sequence: CDR1 MNHEY, CDR2 SMNVEV (reference sequence). The CDR3 runs to 19 residues. DNA for the CDR3: TGTGCCAGCAGCCAAAATCAAGACAGGTCAGGCTCTGGGGCCAACGTCCTGACTTTC. Protein sequence: CASSQNQDRSGSGANVLTF.